This note documents a single T cell receptor beta chain sequence. The antigen is undetermined. V lost 4 bases and J 1 base, leaving 13 bases between the germline ends. CDR3 length equals 15 residues. Germline values: CDR1 KGHSH, CDR2 LQKENI. Repertoires were generated with immunoSEQ multiplex PCR, while TCRdb's copy carries only in-frame clones and drops some. This sample has around 94,000 clones, with over 60% found just once. This sample stems from a study of Ad26.COV2.S vaccination and SARS-CoV-2 variants. Study outcomes and limitations: Reportedly, spike-specific CD8+ and CD4+ T cell responses achieved substantial breadth once vaccination had taken place. Quantification of TCR breadth and depth may have yielded underestimates of total T cell responses. With respect to non-spike TCR breadth, vaccine and placebo recipients were similar. Vaccinees displayed broader spike-specific TCR repertoires than placebo recipients.

This sequence was found in a human donor who had recovered from COVID-19. The J gene is TRBJ1-1, the V gene TRBV18; no clear D gene. Sequenced material: peripheral blood, taken after recovery from COVID-19. CDR3 DNA sequence: TGTGCCAGCTCACGTTCAAGGACGGAGAACACTGAAGCTTTCTTT. Its protein is CASSRSRTENTEAFF.